This entry is about one T cell receptor (beta chain). Antigen specificity is unknown. The data are from a study of beta chain features in type 1 diabetes. Study details: There was similarity between patients and healthy donors in age, gender and cell yields.

The germline V gene encodes CDR1 MGHRA and CDR2 YSYEKL. This CDR3 comprises 17 residues. Losses at the gene ends were 1 base for V and 5 bases for J; bases not matched to a gene: 9. cDNA synthesis used the whole RNA isolate, giving expressed TCRB sequences. TCRdb's copy holds only in-frame clones and misses some; the assay was immunoSEQ multiplex PCR. The sample includes 200,000 to 300,000 clones, 11% to 15% of them seen just once. Study observations and caveats: Researchers report that Type 1 diabetes patients had moderately but significantly shorter TCRB CDR3s across all four CD4+ subsets. Sampled from patients, naive, central memory and Treg TCRB repertoires appeared more similar than those sampled from healthy donors.

This chain links TRBV4-1 with TRBJ2-5; 11 nucleotides match TRBD2. The sample taken for sequencing was naive CD4+ T cells from blood. The TCR originated in a middle-aged woman in good health. In DNA form, the CDR3 reads TGCGCCAGCAGCCAAGGGGATCTAGCGGGGGGTGCCGAGACCCAGTACTTC. As protein: CASSQGDLAGGAETQYF.